This T cell receptor beta chain was captured by sequencing in a study of response to subunit inactivated influenza vaccine. Notes on this clonotype: Antigen unknown.

MiXCR, run by TCRdb on the RT-PCR reads, gives a single entry per CDR3 protein. The table lists roughly 780,000 distinct CDR3 sequences, less than 20% of them singletons. This CDR3 has 14 residues. CDR1 and CDR2 (germline): SGHTA, FQGNSA. V shed 5 bases, J shed 4 bases, and the junction held 6 bases outside the gene matches. Study results and limitations: With each seasonal influenza vaccination, the authors suggested, few new T cells are recruited.

The receptor's source is a man aged 50-60 years who received an inactivated influenza vaccine. This sequence joins TRBV7-2 and TRBJ2-5, with 8 bases identical to TRBD2. The source material was PBMCs from blood, sampled roughly 5 days after vaccination. The CDR3: CASSPSGGLETQYF. CDR3 sequence (DNA): TGTGCCAGCAGCCCAAGCGGGGGCTTAGAGACCCAGTACTTC.